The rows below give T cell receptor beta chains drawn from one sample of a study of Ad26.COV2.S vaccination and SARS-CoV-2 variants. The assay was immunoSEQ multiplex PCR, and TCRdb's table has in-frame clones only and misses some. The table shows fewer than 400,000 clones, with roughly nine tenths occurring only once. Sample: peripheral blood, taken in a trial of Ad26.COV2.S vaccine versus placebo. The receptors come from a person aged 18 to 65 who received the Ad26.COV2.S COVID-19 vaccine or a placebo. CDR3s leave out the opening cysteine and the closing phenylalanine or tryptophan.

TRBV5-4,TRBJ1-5,ASSPGTGASQPQH
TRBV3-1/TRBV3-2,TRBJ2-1,ASSQVRDSAFNEQF
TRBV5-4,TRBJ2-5,ASSSAPAAQETQY
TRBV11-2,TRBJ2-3,ASSLGLAGVTDTQY
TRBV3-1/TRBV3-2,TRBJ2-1,ASSHRTSGDDEQF
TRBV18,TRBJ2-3,ASSTLPGRSTDTQY
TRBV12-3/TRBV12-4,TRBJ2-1,ASRGGKNEQF
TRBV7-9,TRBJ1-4,ASSLEAGTEEKLF
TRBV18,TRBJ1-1,ASSPTRNTEAF
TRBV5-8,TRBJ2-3,AAGWWSTDTQY
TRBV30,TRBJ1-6,AYGRDSPLH